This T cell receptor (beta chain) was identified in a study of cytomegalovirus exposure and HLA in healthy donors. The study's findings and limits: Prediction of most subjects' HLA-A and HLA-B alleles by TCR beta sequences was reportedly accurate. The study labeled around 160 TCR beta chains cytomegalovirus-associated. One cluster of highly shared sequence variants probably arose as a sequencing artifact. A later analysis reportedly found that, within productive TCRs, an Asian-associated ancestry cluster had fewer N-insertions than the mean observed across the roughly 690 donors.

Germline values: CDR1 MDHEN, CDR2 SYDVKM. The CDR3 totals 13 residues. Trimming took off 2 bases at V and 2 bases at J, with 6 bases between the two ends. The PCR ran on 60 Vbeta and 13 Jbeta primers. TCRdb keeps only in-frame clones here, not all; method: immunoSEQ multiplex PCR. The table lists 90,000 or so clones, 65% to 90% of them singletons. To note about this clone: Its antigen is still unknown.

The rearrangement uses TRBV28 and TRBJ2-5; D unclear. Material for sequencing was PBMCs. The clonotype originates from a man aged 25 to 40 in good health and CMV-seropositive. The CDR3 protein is CASSLPSQETQYF. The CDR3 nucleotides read TGTGCCAGCAGTTTACCCAGTCAAGAGACCCAGTACTTC. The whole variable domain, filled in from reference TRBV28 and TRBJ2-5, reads DVKVTQSSRYLVKRTGEKVFLECVQDMDHENMFWYRQDPGLGLRLIYFSYDVKMKEKGDIPEGYSVSREKKERFSLILESASTNQTSMYLCASSLPSQETQYFGPGTRLLVL.